This T cell receptor (beta chain) was profiled in a study of cytomegalovirus exposure and HLA in healthy donors (dated by TCRdb to 2017 to 2019). With respect to the entire study: A later analysis indicated that the 95 to 150 validation repertoires were generated on the platform also employed for the approximately 690 repertoires of the first cohort. The study was designed to test whether signatures of past pathogen exposure could be identified by cataloging public T cell receptors. In addition to the first cohort of 666 subjects, a separate validation cohort of about 120 different subjects was used. The study combined high-throughput TCR immunosequencing, statistical association of individual TCRs with disease status, and machine learning to predict cytomegalovirus infection status. Overall study outcomes, separate from this receptor: While some public TCRs were present in many individuals, most TCR sequences turned up only very rarely across donors. Cytomegalovirus status was reported to be diagnosed by the classifier with high specificity and sensitivity in both the original and validation cohorts. A later analysis had no HLA typing for the validation cohort, so co-occurrence there was scored across all 120 repertoires. A total of fewer than 200 TCR beta chains were listed by the study as associated with cytomegalovirus. Three of the identified cytomegalovirus-associated TCR beta chains were confirmed in vitro to be specific for cytomegalovirus antigens. A later analysis found that TCRs clustered in the first cohort also tended to co-occur in the 130 or so validation repertoires, with more than 90% of cluster scores above 0. The authors suggested that the approach could potentially be generalized to other disease states and immunological phenotypes.

This clone is medium-sized (0.01 to 0.1%). Its target antigen remains unknown. One base away there is no much larger clone; base qualities are not given. Donors formed part of the validation cohort, which comprised some 120 subjects and was distinct from the first cohort of roughly 600 subjects. From its cysteine to its phenylalanine, the CDR3 spans 17 amino acids. Only the CDR3 portion is preserved as DNA: 51 bases, with reading frame beginning at the first base. Via the germline V gene, CDR1 is KGHSH and CDR2 LQKENI. Trimming at the junction amounts to 2 bases on V and 2 bases on J, and the germline ends lie 13 bases apart. Library prep was done by the immunoSEQ multiplex PCR assay. The authors' pipeline ran thus. To diagnose cytomegalovirus status from the catalog of TCR beta chain sequences, a statistical classification framework was built. TCRdb limited this immuneACCESS table to in-frame rearrangements with V and J called. A share of clones is missing; checked studies link under half to unresolved V genes, and the rest is unexplained. The V and J calls and the clone size are those of that table, but D and trimming were determined from the DNA. The sample table records 99,000 or so clones; 85% to 90% of these occur just once. The ten most abundant clones make up approximately 4% of the sample.

The source material was PBMCs. The chain couples TRBV18 to TRBJ2-6, with TRBD1 tentatively as D gene (5 bases match). This receptor was taken from a woman younger than 30 in good health and CMV-seropositive. The nucleotide sequence is given as TGTGCCAGCTCACCAATTCCCCCAGGGCCTGGGGCCAACGTCCTGACTTTC. The translation is CASSPIPPGPGANVLTF.